Presented here are 24 T cell receptor beta chains from one specimen sequenced in a study of cytomegalovirus exposure and HLA in healthy donors. The PCR contained 60 Vbeta and 13 Jbeta primers. The protocol was immunoSEQ multiplex PCR, while the TCRdb copy is restricted to in-frame clones and leaves out a portion. In the table there are 100,000 to 150,000 clones, 76% of which are singletons. Source material: PBMCs. Receptor source: a man aged 45 to 65 in good health and CMV-seronegative.

This clone was seen once. The chain links TRBV14 to TRBJ2-7; D not resolved. Germline V gene sequence: CDR1 SGHDN, CDR2 FVKESK. Deletions cut 0 bases from V and 2 bases from J, with 11 bases between. CDR3 size: 15 residues. The DNA for the CDR3 is TGTGCCAGCAGCCAAGATGAGGCATTACCCTACGAGCAGTACTTC. Protein sequence: CASSQDEALPYEQYF. Drawing the rest from reference TRBV14 and TRBJ2-7, the complete variable domain is EAGVTQFPSHSVIEKGQTVTLRCDPISGHDNLYWYRRVMGKEIKFLLHFVKESKQDESGMPNNRFLAERTGGTYSTLKVQPAELEDSGVYFCASSQDEALPYEQYFGPGTRLTVT.

The gene calls are TRBV7-9 and TRBJ1-6; 7 bases line up with TRBD1. Germline-derived CDR1 and CDR2 are SEHNR and FQNEAQ (reference sequence). Trimming took 7 bases from V and 8 from J; bases not matched to a gene: 11. This CDR3 has 15 residues. This CDR3 is CASIPYGQEDSPLHF. The DNA for the CDR3 is TGTGCCAGCATCCCATATGGACAGGAGGATTCACCCCTCCACTTT.

The chain links TRBV19 to TRBJ1-4; 7 bases match TRBD1. Germline CDR1 is LNHDA and CDR2 is SQIVND (reference sequence). With 3 bases clipped from V and 7 bases from J, the junction kept 8 bases outside the gene matches. The CDR3 has 15 amino acids. CDR3 residues: CASSISSHRGEKLFF. The CDR3 DNA reads as TGTGCCAGTAGTATCTCAAGTCACAGGGGTGAAAAACTGTTTTTT. Variable domain in full (rest from reference TRBV19 and TRBJ1-4): DGGITQSPKYLFRKEGQNVTLSCEQNLNHDAMYWYRQDPGQGLRLIYYSQIVNDFQKGDIAEGYSVSREKKESFPLTVTSAQKNPTAFYLCASSISSHRGEKLFFGSGTQLSVL.

The chain uses TRBV6-6 and TRBJ2-7; 12 nucleotides match TRBD2. This CDR3 is 14 amino acids long. V lost 6 bases and J lost 4; bases outside the gene matches: 4. CDR1 and CDR2 from the germline V gene are MNHNY and SVGAGI (reference sequence). The CDR3: CASRRTSGDYEQYF. The CDR3 DNA sequence: TGTGCCAGCAGACGGACTAGCGGGGATTACGAGCAGTACTTC.

CDR3 sequence reads: CASSESRETQYF. DNA for the CDR3: TGTGCCAGCAGTGAATCGCGAGAGACCCAGTACTTC. The V gene is TRBV2, the J gene TRBJ2-5; D unclear. Trimming cost V 2 bases and J 4 bases, with 5 bases left between them. This CDR3 is 12 amino acids long. CDR1 and CDR2 from the germline V gene are SNHLY and FYNNEI.

The rearrangement links TRBV10-3 to TRBJ1-6, with unresolved D. This CDR3 has 17 amino acids. Trimming left V 4 bases short and J 6 bases short, with 19 bases between. The germline V gene has CDR1 ENHRY and CDR2 SYGVKD. The CDR3 DNA follows: TGTGCCATCAGTGTCAAAGACACTTTTGTGGGTAATTCACCCCTCCACTTT. Its protein product is CAISVKDTFVGNSPLHF.

The CDR3, as DNA: TGTGCCAGCAGCGGAATAGGTGGGACAGGGGACTACACCTTC. Translating it yields CASSGIGGTGDYTF. This chain links TRBV25-1 with TRBJ1-2; TRBD1 aligns across 10 bases. The CDR3 runs 14 residues. Per germline, CDR1 MGHDK and CDR2 SYGVNS. The trim removed 6 bases at V and 10 bases at J, leaving 11 bases unmatched.

This clone appeared a few times. The chain combines TRBV19 with TRBJ1-1, with 9 bases identical to TRBD1. CDR3 length: 13 amino acids. Losses at the gene ends were 4 bases for V and 11 bases for J; bases not matched to a gene: 8. Looked up from germline, CDR1 is LNHDA and CDR2 is SQIVND (reference sequence). CDR3 nucleotide sequence: TGTGCCAGTAGTAACCGGGACAGGGTCTTCGCTTTCTTT. The encoded protein is CASSNRDRVFAFF.

The chain is built from TRBV5-1 and TRBJ1-1; 7 positions match TRBD1. Germline loops: CDR1 SGHRS, CDR2 YFSETQ. CDR3 length: 14 residues. With 6 bases clipped from V and 1 base from J, the junction kept 6 bases outside the gene matches. CDR3 amino acids: CASNAWDRNTEAFF. CDR3 coding DNA: TGCGCCAGCAACGCCTGGGACAGGAACACTGAAGCTTTCTTT.

This sequence joins TRBV19 and TRBJ2-3; a weak D match, TRBD1 (6 bases). CDR1 is LNHDA and CDR2 is SQIVND in the germline V gene (reference sequence). This CDR3 region has 15 residues. Trimming pared 10 bases from V and 2 bases from J, leaving 19 bases between. The DNA for the CDR3 is TGTGCCACCATCCCAGGGGTAGGGTTCACAGATACGCAGTATTTT. The encoded protein is CATIPGVGFTDTQYF.

This clone has just a few counts. The rearrangement joins TRBV2 to TRBJ1-1; D is unresolved. This CDR3 has 13 residues. The V and J ends lost 3 bases and 5 bases respectively, with 10 bases between them. Per germline, CDR1 SNHLY and CDR2 FYNNEI. Here the CDR3 DNA reads TGTGCCAGCAGTGAGCGGGAATTGACTGAAGCTTTCTTT. Translated, it gives CASSERELTEAFF.

CDR3 DNA sequence: TGTGCCAGTTACAGGACCTCTGGGGCCAACGTCCTGACTTTC. It translates to CASYRTSGANVLTF. The chain couples TRBV6-1 to TRBJ2-6, with D perhaps matching TRBD1 (5 bases). The CDR3 runs to 14 residues. Germline V lookup: CDR1 MNHNS, CDR2 SASEGT. Deletions cut 9 bases from V and 0 bases from J, with 9 bases between.

This clone was detected only a few times. The V call is TRBV25-1, the J call TRBJ2-5, with 7 bases lining up with TRBD2. Germline assignment: CDR1 MGHDK and CDR2 SYGVNS. Trimming at V came to 4 bases and at J to 4 bases, leaving 9 bases not matched to a gene. The CDR3 extends over 15 amino acids. The CDR3 is CASSAGLDLGETQYF. CDR3 nucleotide sequence: TGTGCCAGCAGTGCCGGACTAGATCTCGGAGAGACCCAGTACTTC.

This sequence joins TRBV5-1 and TRBJ2-2, with D tentatively TRBD1 (6 bases). The germline V and J ends were trimmed by 1 base and 1 base, with 14 bases remaining between them. CDR3 length equals 17 residues. Germline CDR1 is SGHRS and CDR2 is YFSETQ. The CDR3: CASSLNNRARNTGELFF. CDR3 bases: TGCGCCAGCAGCTTGAACAACAGGGCGAGGAACACCGGGGAGCTGTTTTTT.

The chain employs TRBV7-2 and TRBJ1-1, with D hard to call. Trimming cost V 11 bases and J 9 bases, with 22 bases left between them. The CDR3 is 13 amino acids. Germline V CDR1 and CDR2: SGHTA, FQGNSA. The CDR3 DNA reads TGTGCCGGGTCGCCCGCGGAGTCCGTGAAAGCTTTCTTT. Translation: CAGSPAESVKAFF.

The rearrangement links TRBV30 to TRBJ1-5; D remains unclear. Germline CDR1 is GTSNPN and CDR2 is SVGIG (reference sequence). The CDR3 is 16 amino acids. V lost 0 bases and J lost 7, with 19 bases in between. The chain's CDR3 is CAWSVLAPEARQPQHF. The CDR3 nucleotides are TGTGCCTGGAGTGTACTGGCCCCAGAAGCGCGGCAGCCCCAGCATTTT.

This clone occurred a few times. The chain uses TRBV10-3 and TRBJ2-3; TRBD2 matches 10 bases. Germline V CDR1 and CDR2: ENHRY, SYGVKD. V was clipped by 4 bases and J by 0 bases; unmatched bases: 7. The CDR3 is made up of 17 amino acids. The CDR3 reads CAISGLAGAESTDTQYF. The CDR3 DNA reads as TGTGCCATCAGTGGGCTAGCGGGGGCAGAGAGCACAGATACGCAGTATTTT.

This clone was seen just once. The chain links TRBV2 to TRBJ2-2, with 11 bases lining up with TRBD1. The ends lost 3 bases at V and 2 bases at J; junction bases unmatched: 11. CDR1 and CDR2 (germline): SNHLY, FYNNEI. The CDR3 sequence is 19 residues long. The CDR3 loop reads CASSDLRDRGSVNTGELFF. The CDR3 DNA reads TGTGCCAGCAGTGACCTCCGGGACAGGGGGTCAGTAAACACCGGGGAGCTGTTTTTT.

The chain is built from TRBV28 and TRBJ1-6, with D uncertain. Germline V gene data show CDR1 as MDHEN and CDR2 as SYDVKM. The CDR3 covers 13 residues. V lost 6 bases to trimming and J lost 7 bases, with 10 bases between them. CDR3 sequence reads: CASRTDLNSPLHF. The CDR3 DNA reads as TGTGCCAGCAGGACGGACTTGAATTCACCCCTCCACTTT.

The V gene is TRBV6-5, the J gene TRBJ2-6; 8 nucleotides line up with TRBD1. The CDR3 totals 15 residues. Trimming at V came to 8 bases and at J to 4 bases, leaving 7 bases not matched to a gene. Germline V gene sequence: CDR1 MNHEY, CDR2 SVGAGI. The CDR3 DNA is TGTGCCAGCCGGACAGGGCTGGACGGGGCCAACGTCCTGACTTTC. Amino acid sequence: CASRTGLDGANVLTF.

V gene TRBV9 combines with J gene TRBJ1-6; D gene unclear. Trimming left V 0 bases short and J 11 bases short, with 18 bases between. Germline CDR1 reads SGDLS; CDR2 reads YYNGEE. The CDR3 contains 16 residues. DNA for the CDR3: TGTGCCAGCAGCGTAGCTCACGCCCTTGATGGAGCACCCCTCCACTTT. This codes for CASSVAHALDGAPLHF.

The V and J genes are TRBV6-5 and TRBJ2-5, with D maybe TRBD2 (5 bases). Judging by the DNA end, TRBJ2-7 fits better; the J call may be wrong. CDR3 length: 14 residues. Germline loops: CDR1 MNHEY, CDR2 SVGAGI. DNA of the CDR3: TGTGCCAGCAGTTACCGGACTCCTACGGGCGAGCAGTACTTC. Translating it yields CASSYRTPTGEQYF.

The chain carries TRBV6-5 and TRBJ1-1; tentative D call: TRBD1 (5 bases). This CDR3 has 15 amino acids. V shed 0 bases and J shed 3 bases, with 11 bases lying between them. From germline, CDR1 is MNHEY and CDR2 SVGAGI. The CDR3 region is CASSYSGGVDTEAFF. DNA for the CDR3: TGTGCCAGCAGTTACTCGGGAGGGGTGGACACTGAAGCTTTCTTT.

CDR3 protein: CASSQAGFGTQYF. CDR3 coding DNA: TGCGCCAGCAGCCAAGCAGGGTTCGGGACCCAGTACTTC. The chain is built from TRBV4-3 and TRBJ2-5; D possibly corresponds to TRBD1 (5 bases). CDR3 length: 13 residues. V was clipped by 1 base and J by 7 bases, with 10 bases between them. In germline, CDR1 is LGHNA, CDR2 YSLEER.